This passage covers 5 T cell receptor beta chains from one sample sequenced in a study of blood T cell repertoires in COVID-19. Clones were sequenced by immunoSEQ multiplex PCR, and TCRdb holds only the in-frame ones, with some missing. The sample has 250,000 to 350,000 clones; over 75% are singletons. The specimen sequenced was peripheral blood. Receptors were obtained from a woman aged 60 to 75 with acute or convalescent COVID-19.

The chain employs TRBV24-1 and TRBJ2-2; D is possibly TRBD1 (6 bases). V was pared by 5 bases and J by 2 bases, with 11 bases between. Germline CDR1 KGHDR, CDR2 SFDVKD. The CDR3 extends over 15 amino acids. The DNA for the CDR3 is TGTGCCACCAGTGTGGACAGTTTTAACACCGGGGAGCTGTTTTTT. Amino acids: CATSVDSFNTGELFF.

The chain uses TRBV5-6 and TRBJ2-3, with a weak D call TRBD2 (6 bases). The CDR3 spans 16 residues. Germline CDR1 and CDR2: SGHDT and YYEEEE. The V end lost 0 bases, the J end lost 2 bases, and 13 bases lay between the germline ends. CDR3 region: CASSLVGRENTDTQYF. CDR3 nucleotide sequence: TGTGCCAGCAGCTTGGTCGGGCGGGAAAACACAGATACGCAGTATTTT. The variable domain in full, with the rest retrieved from reference TRBV5-6 and TRBJ2-3, is DAGVTQSPTHLIKTRGQQVTLRCSPKSGHDTVSWYQQALGQGPQFIFQYYEEEERQRGNFPDRFSGHQFPNYSSELNVNALLLGDSALYLCASSLVGRENTDTQYFGPGTRLTVL.

This rearrangement joins TRBV13 to TRBJ1-6; 9 bases line up with TRBD1. CDR3 length: 17 amino acids. CDR1 PRHDT and CDR2 FYEKMQ come from the germline V gene (reference sequence). The V gene end was trimmed by 0 bases and the J gene end by 5 bases; junction bases not matched to a gene: 5. The CDR3 DNA reads as TGTGCCAGCAGCTTAGGGGCAGGGACAGGGAATAATTCACCCCTCCACTTT. This codes for CASSLGAGTGNNSPLHF.

CDR3 sequence: CSVGTGQGYTF. The DNA for the CDR3 is TGCAGCGTTGGGACAGGGCAGGGCTACACCTTC. This chain uses TRBV29-1 with TRBJ1-2; TRBD1 matches at 8 bases. Trimming cost V 4 bases and J 8 bases; bases outside gene matches: 3. The length of the CDR3 is 11 residues. The germline V gene has CDR1 SQVTM and CDR2 ANQGSEA.

The chain joins TRBV6-6 to TRBJ1-6; 9 positions agree with TRBD1. Germline assignment: CDR1 MNHNY and CDR2 SVGAGI (reference sequence). The CDR3 extends over 18 amino acids. J gave up 3 bases and V 5 bases, and 11 bases lay outside the gene matches. This CDR3 reads CASSRPSRDRVYNSPLHF. The CDR3 nucleotides are TGTGCCAGCAGTCGGCCTTCCCGGGACAGGGTCTATAATTCACCCCTCCACTTT.